This T cell receptor beta chain came from a study of cytomegalovirus exposure and HLA in healthy donors. About the research overall: An early release of data contained some 80 million unique TCRs, which came from HLA-typed donors. General observations from the study: A later look showed TCR association rates differing by HLA locus, highest for DRB1 and lowest for HLA-C. Cytomegalovirus-associated status was assigned to 150 or so TCR beta chains. Follow-up analysis later connected one missense variant in DCLRE1C with trimming of TCR beta V- and J-genes.

This CDR3 is built from 15 residues. Germline CDR1 SGDLS, CDR2 YYNGEE. V lost 4 bases, J lost 7 bases, and 18 bases lay in between. A remark on this clone: Antigen unknown.

The PCR employed 60 Vbeta primers together with 13 Jbeta primers. Clones were sequenced by immunoSEQ multiplex PCR, and TCRdb holds only the in-frame ones, with some missing. The data contain around 180,000 clones, about 80% of them singletons. The sequenced sample was PBMCs. This receptor was obtained from a woman aged 40 to 49 in good health and CMV-seronegative. The chain couples TRBV9 to TRBJ2-1; TRBD2 might be the D (5 bases). CDR3 DNA sequence: TGTGCCAGCAGCTATGAGGGCCAGCCTGCTAATGAGCAGTTCTTC. Translation: CASSYEGQPANEQFF.